These 5 T cell receptor beta chains were all obtained from the same sample, sequenced in a study of shared clonotypes between healthy human individuals. Sequencing used immunoSEQ multiplex PCR; TCRdb keeps in-frame clones, though not all of them. The table shows some 2.1 million clones, with over 85% occurring only once. CD8 cells regarded as naive lacked CD45RO, were positively chosen for CCR7, and omitted terminally differentiated effector memory CD45RA+ cells. Input material: naive CD8+ T cells sorted from blood. Every receptor here comes from a man between 18 and 29 years old in good health.

The chain has TRBV30 and TRBJ2-1; D is unclear. Germline V gene sequence: CDR1 GTSNPN, CDR2 SVGIG (reference sequence). Trimming left V 5 bases short and J 7 bases short, with 21 bases between. The CDR3 is 15 residues long. The CDR3 here is CAWGVSVGGMNEQFF. Here the CDR3 DNA reads TGTGCCTGGGGGGTGTCAGTCGGTGGGATGAATGAGCAGTTCTTC. The full variable domain, its missing parts supplied by reference TRBV30 and TRBJ2-1, is SQTIHQWPATLVQPVGSPLSLECTVEGTSNPNLYWYRQAAGRGLQLLFYSVGIGQISSEVPQNLSASRPQDRQFILSSKKLLLSDSGFYLCAWGVSVGGMNEQFFGPGTRLTVL.

Remarks on this clone: This sample includes further DNA sequences coding for the same CDR3. V is TRBV4-1 and J is TRBJ2-7; D ambiguous. Per germline, CDR1 MGHRA and CDR2 YSYEKL. The CDR3 contains 15 residues. V was clipped by 2 bases and J by 0 bases, with 11 bases between them. The CDR3 reads CASSQLDRSSYEQYF. The CDR3 coding sequence is TGCGCCAGCAGCCAACTGGACCGGAGCTCCTACGAGCAGTACTTC.

The chain employs TRBV28 and TRBJ2-1; perhaps TRBD2 as D (5 bases). Trimming took off 2 bases at V and 3 bases at J, with 11 bases between the two ends. Germline CDR1 MDHEN, CDR2 SYDVKM. This CDR3 comprises 15 residues. The CDR3 region has the DNA TGTGCCAGCAGTTTAAGTGGCGGGCGCTACAATGAGCAGTTCTTC. Translation gives CASSLSGGRYNEQFF.

This chain joins TRBV7-3 and TRBJ2-1, with 8 bases that match TRBD2. The CDR3 runs to 15 residues. J gave up 5 bases and V 4 bases, and 7 bases lay outside the gene matches. CDR1 is SGHTA, CDR2 FQGTGA, per germline. In DNA, the CDR3 is TGTGCCAGCAGCTCCCCCGGGACTAGGGACAATGAGCAGTTCTTC. This encodes CASSSPGTRDNEQFF.

As DNA, the CDR3 is TGTGCCAGCAGCTTAGGGAGCTCTGGGGTCGGCACAGATACGCAGTATTTT. Translation gives CASSLGSSGVGTDTQYF. The chain combines TRBV7-3 with TRBJ2-3, with a weak D call TRBD2 (5 bases). Germline CDR1 and CDR2: SGHTA and FQGTGA. Trimming removed 2 bases from V and 1 base from J, with 16 bases in between. The CDR3 extends over 17 amino acids. The whole variable domain, remainder taken from reference TRBV7-3 and TRBJ2-3, is GAGVSQTPSNKVTEKGKYVELRCDPISGHTALYWYRQSLGQGPEFLIYFQGTGAADDSGLPNDRFFAVRPEGSVSTLKIQRTERGDSAVYLCASSLGSSGVGTDTQYFGPGTRLTVL.